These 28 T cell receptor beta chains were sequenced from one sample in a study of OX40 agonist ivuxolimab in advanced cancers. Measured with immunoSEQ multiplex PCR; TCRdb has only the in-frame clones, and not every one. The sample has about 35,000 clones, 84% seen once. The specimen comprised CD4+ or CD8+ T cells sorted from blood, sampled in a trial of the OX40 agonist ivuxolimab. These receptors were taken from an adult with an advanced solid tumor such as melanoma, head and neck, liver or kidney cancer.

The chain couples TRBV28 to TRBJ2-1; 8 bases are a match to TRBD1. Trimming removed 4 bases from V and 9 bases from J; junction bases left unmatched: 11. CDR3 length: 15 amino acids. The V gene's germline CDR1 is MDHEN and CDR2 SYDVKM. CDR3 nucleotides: TGTGCCAGCAGTTCCCTCCGGGACAGGAGTATTGAGCAGTTCTTC. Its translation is CASSSLRDRSIEQFF.

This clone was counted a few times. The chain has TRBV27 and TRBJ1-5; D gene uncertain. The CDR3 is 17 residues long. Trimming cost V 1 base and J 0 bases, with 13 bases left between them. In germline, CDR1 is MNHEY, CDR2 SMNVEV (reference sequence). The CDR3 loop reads CASSLWGSAASNQPQHF. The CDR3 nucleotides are TGTGCCAGCAGTTTATGGGGTAGCGCTGCTAGCAATCAGCCCCAGCATTTT.

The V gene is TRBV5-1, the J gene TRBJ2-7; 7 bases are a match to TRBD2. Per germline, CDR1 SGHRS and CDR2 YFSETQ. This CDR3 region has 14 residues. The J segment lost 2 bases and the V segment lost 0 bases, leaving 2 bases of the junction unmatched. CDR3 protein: CASSLVSGAYEQYF. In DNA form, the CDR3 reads TGCGCCAGCAGCTTGGTCAGCGGGGCCTACGAGCAGTACTTC.

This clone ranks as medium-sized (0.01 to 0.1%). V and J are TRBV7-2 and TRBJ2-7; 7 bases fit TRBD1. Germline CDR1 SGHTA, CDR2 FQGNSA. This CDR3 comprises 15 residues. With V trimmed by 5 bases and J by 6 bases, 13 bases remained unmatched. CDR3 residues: CASSTQGQDLSEQYF. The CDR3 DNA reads TGTGCCAGCAGCACACAAGGACAGGACCTTTCCGAGCAGTACTTC.

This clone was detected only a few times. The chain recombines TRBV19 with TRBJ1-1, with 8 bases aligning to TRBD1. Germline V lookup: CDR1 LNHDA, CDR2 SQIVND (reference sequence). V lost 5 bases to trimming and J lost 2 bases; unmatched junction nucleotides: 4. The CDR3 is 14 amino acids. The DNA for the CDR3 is TGTGCCAGTAGTCGGACAGGGACAAACACTGAAGCTTTCTTT. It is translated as CASSRTGTNTEAFF. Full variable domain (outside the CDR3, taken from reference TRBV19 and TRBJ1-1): DGGITQSPKYLFRKEGQNVTLSCEQNLNHDAMYWYRQDPGQGLRLIYYSQIVNDFQKGDIAEGYSVSREKKESFPLTVTSAQKNPTAFYLCASSRTGTNTEAFFGQGTRLTVV.

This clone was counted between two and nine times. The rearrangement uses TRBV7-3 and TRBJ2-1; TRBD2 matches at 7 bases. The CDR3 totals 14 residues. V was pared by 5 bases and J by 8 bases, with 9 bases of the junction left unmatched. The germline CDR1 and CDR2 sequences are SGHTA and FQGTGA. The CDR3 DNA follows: TGTGCCAGCAGCCCGGGGGGTACGGTGGATGAGCAGTTCTTC. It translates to CASSPGGTVDEQFF.

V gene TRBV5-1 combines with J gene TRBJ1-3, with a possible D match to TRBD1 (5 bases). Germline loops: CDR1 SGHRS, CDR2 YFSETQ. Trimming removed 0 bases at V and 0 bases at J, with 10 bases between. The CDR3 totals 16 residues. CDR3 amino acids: CASSLEPQGSGNTIYF. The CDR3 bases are TGCGCCAGCAGCTTGGAGCCCCAGGGCTCTGGAAACACCATATATTTT. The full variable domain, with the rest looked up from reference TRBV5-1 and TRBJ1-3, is KAGVTQTPRYLIKTRGQQVTLSCSPISGHRSVSWYQQTPGQGLQFLFEYFSETQRNKGNFPGRFSGRQFSNSRSEMNVSTLELGDSALYLCASSLEPQGSGNTIYFGEGSWLTVV.

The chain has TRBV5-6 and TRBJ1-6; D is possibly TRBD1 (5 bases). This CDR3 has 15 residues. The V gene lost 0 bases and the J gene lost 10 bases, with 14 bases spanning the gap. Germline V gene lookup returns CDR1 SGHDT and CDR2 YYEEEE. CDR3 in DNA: TGTGCCAGCAGCTTGGTTCAGGGAATTCGGTCACCCCTCCACTTT. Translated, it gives CASSLVQGIRSPLHF.

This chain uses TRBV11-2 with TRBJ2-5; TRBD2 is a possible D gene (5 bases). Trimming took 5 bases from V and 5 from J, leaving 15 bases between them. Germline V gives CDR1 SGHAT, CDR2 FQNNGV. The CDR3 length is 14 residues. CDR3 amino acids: CASSPVVGGETQYF. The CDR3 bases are TGTGCCAGCAGCCCCGTCGTGGGCGGGGAGACCCAGTACTTC.

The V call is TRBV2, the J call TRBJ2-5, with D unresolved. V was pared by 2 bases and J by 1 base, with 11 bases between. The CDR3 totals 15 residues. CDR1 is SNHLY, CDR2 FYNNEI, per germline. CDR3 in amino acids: CASSEQTQPQETQYF. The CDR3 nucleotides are TGTGCCAGCAGTGAACAGACCCAACCCCAAGAGACCCAGTACTTC.

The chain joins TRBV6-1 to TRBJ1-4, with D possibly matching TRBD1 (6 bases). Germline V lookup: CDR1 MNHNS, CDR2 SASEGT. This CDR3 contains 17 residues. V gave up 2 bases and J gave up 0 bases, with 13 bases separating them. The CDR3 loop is CASSEIGGGPTNEKLFF. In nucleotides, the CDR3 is TGTGCCAGCAGTGAAATTGGGGGGGGGCCAACTAATGAAAAACTGTTTTTT.

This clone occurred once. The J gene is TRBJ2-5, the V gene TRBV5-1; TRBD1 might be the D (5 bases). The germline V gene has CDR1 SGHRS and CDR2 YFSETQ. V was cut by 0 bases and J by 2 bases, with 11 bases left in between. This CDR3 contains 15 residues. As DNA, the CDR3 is TGCGCCAGCAGCTTGGATCCAGGGTCACAAGAGACCCAGTACTTC. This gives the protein CASSLDPGSQETQYF.

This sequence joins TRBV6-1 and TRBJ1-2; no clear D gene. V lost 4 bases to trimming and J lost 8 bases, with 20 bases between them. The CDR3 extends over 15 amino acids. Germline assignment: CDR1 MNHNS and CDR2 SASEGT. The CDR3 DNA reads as TGTGCCAGCAGTGCAAAGGAGACGGGCGGAGGCGGCTACACCTTC. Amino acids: CASSAKETGGGGYTF.

CDR3 loop: CASSPDSSYGYTF. The CDR3, as DNA: TGCGCCAGCAGCCCAGACAGTTCCTATGGCTACACCTTC. The rearrangement links TRBV5-1 to TRBJ1-2; a weak D match, TRBD1 (5 bases). V lost 4 bases, J lost 4 bases, and 11 bases lay in between. Per germline, CDR1 SGHRS and CDR2 YFSETQ. The length of the CDR3 is 13 residues.

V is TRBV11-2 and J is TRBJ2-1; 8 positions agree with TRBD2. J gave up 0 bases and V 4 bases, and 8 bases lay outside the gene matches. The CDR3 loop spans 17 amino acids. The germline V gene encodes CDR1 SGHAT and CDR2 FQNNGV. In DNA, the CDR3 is TGTGCCAGCAGCTCCGGGGGGGGAGGGGACTCCTACAATGAGCAGTTCTTC. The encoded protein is CASSSGGGGDSYNEQFF.

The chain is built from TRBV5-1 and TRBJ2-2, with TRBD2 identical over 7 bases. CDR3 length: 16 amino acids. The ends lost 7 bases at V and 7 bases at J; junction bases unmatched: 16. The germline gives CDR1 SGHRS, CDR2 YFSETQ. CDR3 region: CASLAQGGSMVGELFF. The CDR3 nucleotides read TGCGCCAGCTTAGCCCAAGGCGGGAGCATGGTCGGGGAGCTGTTTTTT.

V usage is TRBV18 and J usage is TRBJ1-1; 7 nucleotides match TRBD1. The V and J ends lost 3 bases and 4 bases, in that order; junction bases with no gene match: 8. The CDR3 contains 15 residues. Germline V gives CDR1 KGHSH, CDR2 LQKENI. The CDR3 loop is CASSPRQGWITEAFF. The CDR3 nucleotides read TGTGCCAGCTCACCTCGACAGGGATGGATCACTGAAGCTTTCTTT.

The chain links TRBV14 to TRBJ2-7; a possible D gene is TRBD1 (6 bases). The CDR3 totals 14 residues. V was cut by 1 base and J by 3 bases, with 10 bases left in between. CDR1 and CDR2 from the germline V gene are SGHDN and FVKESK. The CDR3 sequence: CASSQGNRVYEQYF. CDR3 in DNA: TGTGCCAGCAGCCAAGGAAACAGGGTCTACGAGCAGTACTTC.

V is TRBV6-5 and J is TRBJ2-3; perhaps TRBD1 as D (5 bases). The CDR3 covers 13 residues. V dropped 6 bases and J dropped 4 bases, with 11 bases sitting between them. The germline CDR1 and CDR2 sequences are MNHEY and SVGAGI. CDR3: CASRAPGSDTQYF. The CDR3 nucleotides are TGTGCCAGCAGAGCGCCAGGGTCAGATACGCAGTATTTT.

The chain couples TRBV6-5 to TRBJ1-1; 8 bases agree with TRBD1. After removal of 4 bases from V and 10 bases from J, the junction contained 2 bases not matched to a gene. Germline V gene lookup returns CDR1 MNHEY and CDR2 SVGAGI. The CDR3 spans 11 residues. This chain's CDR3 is CASSSDRAAFF. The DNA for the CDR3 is TGTGCCAGCAGTTCGGACAGGGCAGCTTTCTTT.

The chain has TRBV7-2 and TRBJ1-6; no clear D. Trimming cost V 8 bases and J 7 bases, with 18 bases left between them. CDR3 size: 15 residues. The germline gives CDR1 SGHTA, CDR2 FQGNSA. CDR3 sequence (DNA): TGTGCCAGCCGCCCCGGGCAGAGCGGAAATTCACCCCTCCACTTT. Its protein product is CASRPGQSGNSPLHF. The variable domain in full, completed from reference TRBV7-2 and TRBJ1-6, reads GAGVSQSPSNKVTEKGKDVELRCDPISGHTALYWYRQSLGQGLEFLIYFQGNSAPDKSGLPSDRFSAERTGGSVSTLTIQRTQQEDSAVYLCASRPGQSGNSPLHFGNGTRLTVT.

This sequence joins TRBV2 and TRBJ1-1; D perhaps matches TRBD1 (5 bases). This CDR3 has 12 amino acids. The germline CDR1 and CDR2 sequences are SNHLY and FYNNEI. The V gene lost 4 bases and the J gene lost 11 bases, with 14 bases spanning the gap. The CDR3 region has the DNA TGTGCCAGCAGTGCGGGACCCACTTTTGCTTTCTTT. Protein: CASSAGPTFAFF.

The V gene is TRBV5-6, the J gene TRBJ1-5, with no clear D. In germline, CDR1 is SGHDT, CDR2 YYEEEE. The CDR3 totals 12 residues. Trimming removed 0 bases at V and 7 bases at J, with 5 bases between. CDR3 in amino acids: CASSLGNQPQHF. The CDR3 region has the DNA TGTGCCAGCAGCTTGGGGAACCAGCCCCAGCATTTT.

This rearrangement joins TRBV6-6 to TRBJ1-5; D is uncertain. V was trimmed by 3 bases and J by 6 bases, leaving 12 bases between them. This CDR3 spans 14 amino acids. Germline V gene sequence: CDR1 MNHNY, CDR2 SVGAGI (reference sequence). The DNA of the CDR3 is TGTGCCAGCAGTTATAGGGATATTGGTCAGCCCCAGCATTTT. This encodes CASSYRDIGQPQHF.

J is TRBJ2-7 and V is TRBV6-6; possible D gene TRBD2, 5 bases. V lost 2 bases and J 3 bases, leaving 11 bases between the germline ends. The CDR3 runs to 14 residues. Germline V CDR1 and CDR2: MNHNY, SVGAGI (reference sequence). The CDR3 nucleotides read TGTGCCAGCAGTTACGTCGGGAAGCACTACGAGCAGTACTTC. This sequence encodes CASSYVGKHYEQYF.

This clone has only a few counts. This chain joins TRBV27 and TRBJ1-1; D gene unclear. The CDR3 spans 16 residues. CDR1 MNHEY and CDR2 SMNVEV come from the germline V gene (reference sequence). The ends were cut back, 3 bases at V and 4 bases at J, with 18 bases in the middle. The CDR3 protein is CASSFRGFSWGTEAFF. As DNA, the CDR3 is TGTGCCAGCAGTTTTCGTGGCTTTTCCTGGGGCACTGAAGCTTTCTTT.

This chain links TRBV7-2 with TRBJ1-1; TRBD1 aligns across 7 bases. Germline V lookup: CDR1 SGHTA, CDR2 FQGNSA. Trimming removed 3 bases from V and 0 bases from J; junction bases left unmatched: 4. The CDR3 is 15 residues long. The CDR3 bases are TGTGCCAGCAGCTTCAGGGGGTTAGTGAACACTGAAGCTTTCTTT. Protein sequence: CASSFRGLVNTEAFF.

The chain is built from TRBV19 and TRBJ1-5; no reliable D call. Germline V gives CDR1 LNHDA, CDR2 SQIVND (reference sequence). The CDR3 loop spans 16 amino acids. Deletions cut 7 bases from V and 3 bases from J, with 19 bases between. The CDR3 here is CASKSVLRPYNQPQHF. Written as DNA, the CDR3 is TGTGCCAGTAAATCAGTGTTGAGACCCTACAATCAGCCCCAGCATTTT.